The following is a TCR beta chain sequence with its context. With 3 bases removed from V and 4 bases from J, the gap between germline ends came to 4 bases. CDR1 is PRHDT and CDR2 is FYEKMQ in the germline V gene (reference sequence). The CDR3 is made up of 13 amino acids. The data stem from a study of human T cells and chemical hapten exposure. Time point of the sample: patch test 3, about 24 weeks after DPC sensitization. The treatment is: therapeutic diphenylcyclopropenone sensitization with weekly scalp DPC. A single record per CDR3 protein comes from TCRdb applying MiXCR to the RACE reads. This repertoire shows 90,000 to 110,000 distinct CDR3 sequences, roughly a third found once; its top ten account for roughly 2.6%.

The specimen comprised whole blood, sampled in connection with sensitization to the hapten diphenylcyclopropenone (DPC). The chain combines TRBV13 with TRBJ1-6, with unresolved D. The receptor comes from a middle-aged man with alopecia areata. Some clones in this sample may be carry-over from other donors' samples. Here the CDR3 reads CASSLAYNSPLHF. For the CDR3, the DNA is TGTGCCAGCAGCTTGGCTTATAATTCACCCCTCCACTTT.